This T cell receptor beta chain was identified during a study of blood T cells in healthy people across ages. General study findings and limits: Relative to aged donors, long-lived donors carried more naive CD4+ cells and displayed higher diversity.

Germline loops: CDR1 SGDLS, CDR2 YYNGEE. The CDR3 is 15 amino acids. V lost 0 bases to trimming and J lost 3 bases; unmatched junction nucleotides: 3. On this clonotype: Its matching antigen is unknown.

Combining a sample-barcoded 5' primer with a J-beta primer mix, a second PCR ran for about 7 to 11 cycles. One entry per CDR3 protein results from TCRdb running MiXCR on the 5' RACE reads. The sample lists approximately 880,000 distinct CDR3 sequences; roughly 52% were seen once. The sequencing input was blood. This receptor was taken from a man younger than 40 in good health. The chain employs TRBV9 and TRBJ2-3; 8 positions agree with TRBD2. The CDR3, as DNA: TGTGCCAGCAGCGTAGCAGCGGGGGCGACAGATACGCAGTATTTT. Translation gives CASSVAAGATDTQYF.